Below, 8 T cell receptor beta chains from the same sample are listed, as sequenced in a study of T cell responses to AZD1222 COVID-19 vaccine. The method was immunoSEQ multiplex PCR; TCRdb's version includes in-frame clones alone and lacks a portion of them. The sample records approximately 150,000 clones, around 90% being singletons. The sequencing used peripheral blood, collected on day 0 of AZD1222 vaccination. These receptor sequences come from an adult in good health.

The chain employs TRBV28 and TRBJ1-4; 8 nucleotides agree with TRBD1. The ends lost 6 bases at V and 6 bases at J; junction bases unmatched: 12. The CDR3 covers 16 residues. From germline, CDR1 is MDHEN and CDR2 SYDVKM. The CDR3 reads CASSSPREQGDEKLFF. The DNA for the CDR3 is TGTGCCAGCAGCTCCCCCCGGGAACAGGGGGATGAAAAACTGTTTTTT.

This clone was observed a few times. The chain is built from TRBV3-1 (or the pseudogene TRBV3-2) and TRBJ2-6; 11 bases agree with TRBD1. The CDR3 contains 19 residues. Germline V gene sequence: CDR1 LGHDT, CDR2 YNNKEL (reference sequence). V shed 4 bases, J shed 2 bases, and the junction held 10 bases outside the gene matches. The CDR3 loop is CASSRARTGGFAGANVLTF. The CDR3 bases are TGTGCCAGCAGCCGCGCGCGGACAGGGGGCTTCGCTGGGGCCAACGTCCTGACTTTC.

CDR3 DNA sequence: TGCAGCGTGGATGGTCCGACTGGAAACACCATATATTTT. It translates to CSVDGPTGNTIYF. The chain combines TRBV29-1 with TRBJ1-3, with D unresolved. CDR3 length: 13 amino acids. Looked up from germline, CDR1 is SQVTM and CDR2 is ANQGSEA. Between the trimmed V and J ends, which lost 6 bases and 2 bases, there was a span of 11 bases.

This chain connects TRBV28 to TRBJ1-4; TRBD1 matches 7 bases. The junction had 9 bases not matched to a gene; V was cut back by 1 base and J by 10 bases. This CDR3 comprises 15 residues. Germline CDR1 is MDHEN and CDR2 is SYDVKM. In nucleotides, the CDR3 is TGTGCCAGCAGTTTATCACAGGGGAGGGTACGAAAACTGTTTTTT. Translation gives CASSLSQGRVRKLFF.

The rearrangement uses TRBV30 and TRBJ2-7; D is perhaps TRBD1 (6 bases). Per germline, CDR1 GTSNPN and CDR2 SVGIG (reference sequence). This CDR3 comprises 16 residues. The V end was cut by 2 bases, the J end by 1 base, with 18 bases between. The CDR3 region is CAWSFVSGDKSYEQYF. CDR3 sequence (DNA): TGTGCCTGGAGTTTTGTCTCTGGGGACAAGTCCTACGAGCAGTACTTC.

The gene calls are TRBV28 and TRBJ2-2; D is perhaps TRBD2 (5 bases). CDR1 and CDR2 from the germline V gene are MDHEN and SYDVKM. The V end lost 11 bases, the J end lost 5 bases, and 21 bases lay between the germline ends. This CDR3 comprises 15 residues. CDR3 DNA sequence: TGTGCCGGCTCCTCCAGAAGGGAGCGGACCGGGGAGCTGTTTTTT. Protein: CAGSSRRERTGELFF.

The chain uses TRBV5-1 and TRBJ1-1; D is uncertain. The CDR3 is 15 residues long. Germline V gene lookup returns CDR1 SGHRS and CDR2 YFSETQ. Trimming left V 0 bases short and J 7 bases short, with 16 bases between. The CDR3 region has the DNA TGCGCCAGCAGCTTGGCCGTCGTTTCAGAGGGTGAAGCTTTCTTT. It encodes CASSLAVVSEGEAFF.

This sequence joins TRBV28 and TRBJ2-1, with 10 bases matching TRBD2. The ends lost 4 bases at V and 4 bases at J; junction bases unmatched: 4. The CDR3 spans 15 residues. Germline V gene data show CDR1 as MDHEN and CDR2 as SYDVKM. The CDR3 here is CASSSSGGAYNEQFF. CDR3 sequence (DNA): TGTGCCAGCAGTTCCAGCGGGGGGGCTTACAATGAGCAGTTCTTC.